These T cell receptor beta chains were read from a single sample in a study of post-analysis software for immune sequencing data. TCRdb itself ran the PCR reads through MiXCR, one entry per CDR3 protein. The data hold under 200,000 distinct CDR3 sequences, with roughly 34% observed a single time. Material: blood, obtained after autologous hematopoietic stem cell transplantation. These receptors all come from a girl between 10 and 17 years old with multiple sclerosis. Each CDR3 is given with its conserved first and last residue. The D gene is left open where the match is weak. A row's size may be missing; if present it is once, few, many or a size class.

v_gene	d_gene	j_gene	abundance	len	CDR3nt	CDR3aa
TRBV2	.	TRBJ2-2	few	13	TGTGCCAGCAGTGGTCGGAACACCGGGGAGCTGTTTTTT	CASSGRNTGELFF
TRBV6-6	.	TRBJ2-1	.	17	TGTGCCAGCAGCCGACACCCCCAGCCCACGGGGACGAGTGAGCAGTTCTTC	CASSRHPQPTGTSEQFF
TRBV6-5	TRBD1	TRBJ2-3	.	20	TGTGCCAGCAGTTATCCCGCCAGGGGGCGACGGGCGGTGGGGCCAGATACGCAGTATTTT	CASSYPARGRRAVGPDTQYF
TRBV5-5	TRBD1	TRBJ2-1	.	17	TGTGCCAGCAGCAACAGACAGGGTAAATATTCCTACAATGAGCAGTTCTTC	CASSNRQGKYSYNEQFF
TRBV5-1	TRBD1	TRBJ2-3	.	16	TGCGCCAGCAGCCTGGAAGGGGACAGGGTTCTAGATACGCAGTATTTT	CASSLEGDRVLDTQYF
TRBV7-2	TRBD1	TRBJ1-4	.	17	TGTGCCAGCAGCTTAAGGACAGGGGGCGCGGCTAATGAAAAACTGTTTTTT	CASSLRTGGAANEKLFF
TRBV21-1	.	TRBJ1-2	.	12	TGTGCCAGCAGCAAAGTGACGGGAGGCTACACCTTC	CASSKVTGGYTF
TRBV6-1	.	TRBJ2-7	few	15	TGTGCCAGCAGTGAAGCAGGCGGCAGTTCCTACGAGCAGTACTTC	CASSEAGGSSYEQYF
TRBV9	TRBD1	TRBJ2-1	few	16	TGTGCCAGCAGCGTAGCATCGGGACAGGGTGGGAGTGAGCAGTTCTTC	CASSVASGQGGSEQFF
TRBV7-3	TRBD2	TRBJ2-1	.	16	TGTGCCAGCAGCTTAAAGGCTAGCGGGAGCCACAATGAGCAGTTCTTC	CASSLKASGSHNEQFF
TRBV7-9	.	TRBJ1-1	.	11	TGTGCCAGCCGGGGGGCAACTGAAGCTTTCTTT	CASRGATEAFF
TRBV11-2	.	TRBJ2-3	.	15	TGTGCCAGCACCCCCACACGGATAAGCACAGATACGCAGTATTTT	CASTPTRISTDTQYF
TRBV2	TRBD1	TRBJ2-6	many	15	TGTGCCAGAGGGACAGCTCGCTCTGGGGCCAACGTCCTGACTTTC	CARGTARSGANVLTF
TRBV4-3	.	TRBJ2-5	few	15	TGCGCCAGCAGCCAAGACTGGGGGGAGGAAGAGACCCAGTACTTC	CASSQDWGEEETQYF
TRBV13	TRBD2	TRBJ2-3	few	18	TGTGCCAGCAGCGAAGAGGCAGCGGGAGGCCCTACCACAGATACGCAGTATTTT	CASSEEAAGGPTTDTQYF
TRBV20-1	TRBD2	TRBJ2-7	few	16	TGCAGTGCTGGCCCACTAGCGGGCCGCCCATCCTACGAGCAGTACTTC	CSAGPLAGRPSYEQYF
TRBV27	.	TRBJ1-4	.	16	TGTGCCAGCAGTTACCTCAGGGGTAGAACTAATGAAAAACTGTTTTTT	CASSYLRGRTNEKLFF
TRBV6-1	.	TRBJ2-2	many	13	TGTGCCAGCTTAGACTTATTCACCGGGGAGCTGTTTTTT	CASLDLFTGELFF
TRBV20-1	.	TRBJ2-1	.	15	TGCAGTGCGAGAGGCTCGATTCGCACCTACAATGAGCAGTTCTTC	CSARGSIRTYNEQFF
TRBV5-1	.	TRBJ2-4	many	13	TGCGCCAGCAGCTTAAACGAGAAAAACATTCAGTACTTC	CASSLNEKNIQYF
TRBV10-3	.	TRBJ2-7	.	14	TGTGCCATCAGTGTGGGTACAGGCAGCTACGAGCAGTACTTC	CAISVGTGSYEQYF
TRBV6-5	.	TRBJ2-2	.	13	TGTGCCAGCAGTTGCCGGGAGTCCGGGGAGCTGTTTTTT	CASSCRESGELFF
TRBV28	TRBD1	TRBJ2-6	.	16	TGTGCCAGCAGTTCAGGACAGGGGACTGGGGCCAACGTCCTGACTTTC	CASSSGQGTGANVLTF
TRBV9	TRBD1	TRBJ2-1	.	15	TGTGCCAGCAGCGAAGAGGACAGGGAAGCGGATGAGCAGTTCTTC	CASSEEDREADEQFF
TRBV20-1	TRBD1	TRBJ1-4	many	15	TGCAGTGCTAGGGACCCGGGACAGCCCTATGAAAAACTGTTTTTT	CSARDPGQPYEKLFF
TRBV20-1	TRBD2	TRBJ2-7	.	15	TGCAGTGCTAGAGATATACTAGCGGAACCCTACGAGCAGTACTTC	CSARDILAEPYEQYF
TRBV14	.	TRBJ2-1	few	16	TGTGCCAGCAGCCAAGTTCTAGGGAGGCACGGCAATGAGCAGTTCTTC	CASSQVLGRHGNEQFF
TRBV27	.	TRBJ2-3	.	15	TGTGCCAGCTTCCTGGGAGCCGCTAGCACAGATACGCAGTATTTT	CASFLGAASTDTQYF
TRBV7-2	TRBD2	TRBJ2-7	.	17	TGTGCCAGCAGCTTAGTAGGGACTAGCGGGACCACCTACGAGCAGTACTTC	CASSLVGTSGTTYEQYF
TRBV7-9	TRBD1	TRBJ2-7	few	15	TGTGCCAGCAGCCAGGGGACAGGAGGCTCCTACGAGCAGTACTTC	CASSQGTGGSYEQYF
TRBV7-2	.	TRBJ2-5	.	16	TGTGCCAGCAGCTTATTCCCTGGGGGTACCCAAGAGACCCAGTACTTC	CASSLFPGGTQETQYF
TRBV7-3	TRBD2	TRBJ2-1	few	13	TGTGCCAGCAGCTTAGGGACTAGCAGGGAGCAGTTCTTC	CASSLGTSREQFF
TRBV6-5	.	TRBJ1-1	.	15	TGTGCCAGCAGTCTCCGGGGGGGAGGATACACTGAAGCTTTCTTT	CASSLRGGGYTEAFF
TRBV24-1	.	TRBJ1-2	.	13	TGTGCCACCAGTGACGGAACCCGCCATGGCTACACCTTC	CATSDGTRHGYTF
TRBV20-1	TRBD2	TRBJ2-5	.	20	TGCAGTGCTAGAGATTCGTCCTTTACTAGCGGGACCCCGTACCAAGAGACCCAGTACTTC	CSARDSSFTSGTPYQETQYF
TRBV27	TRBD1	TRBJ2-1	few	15	TGTGCCAGCAGTTTAGGACAGGGGAACTACAATGAGCAGTTCTTC	CASSLGQGNYNEQFF
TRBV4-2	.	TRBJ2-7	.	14	TGTGTCAGCAGCCAAGGAGGGGGTTCCTACGAGCAGTACTTC	CVSSQGGGSYEQYF
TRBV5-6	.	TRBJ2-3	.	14	TGTGCCTGCAGCCCGGAGCCGGACACAGATACGCAGTATTTT	CACSPEPDTDTQYF
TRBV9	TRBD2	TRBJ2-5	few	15	TGTGCCAGCAGCGTTGGGACTAGCGGGCAAGAGACCCAGTACTTC	CASSVGTSGQETQYF
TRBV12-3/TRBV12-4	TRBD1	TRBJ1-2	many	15	TGTGCCAGCAGTTGGAGACAGGGGGCTCACTATGGCTACACCTTC	CASSWRQGAHYGYTF
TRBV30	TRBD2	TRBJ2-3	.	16	TGTGCCTGGACGGTCGGGAGGGTGATGAGCACAGATACGCAGTATTTT	CAWTVGRVMSTDTQYF
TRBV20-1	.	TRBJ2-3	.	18	TGCAGTGCTAGGACGGCGGGCCACCTCTCTCACGGGACAGATACGCAGTATTTT	CSARTAGHLSHGTDTQYF
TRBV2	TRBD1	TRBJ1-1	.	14	TGTGCCAGCAGCGGAACCAGGGGGAGCACTGAAGCTTTCTTT	CASSGTRGSTEAFF
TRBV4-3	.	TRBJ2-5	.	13	TGCGCCAGCAGCCGTCCTCCCCATGAGACCCAGTACTTT	CASSRPPHETQYF
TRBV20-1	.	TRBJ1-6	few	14	TGCAGTGTAGCAGGGACCTCCTATAATTCACCCCTCCACTTT	CSVAGTSYNSPLHF
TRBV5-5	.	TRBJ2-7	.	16	TGTGCCAGCAGCTTGAATCCCGGGACTCGGTCCTACGAGCAGTACTTC	CASSLNPGTRSYEQYF
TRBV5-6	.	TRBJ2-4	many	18	TGTGCCAGCAGCCCGGACCGAGACAGGTCCCTAGCCAAAAACATTCAGTACTTC	CASSPDRDRSLAKNIQYF
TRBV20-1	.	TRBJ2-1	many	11	TGCAGTGCTCGACTATACAATGAGCAGTTCTTC	CSARLYNEQFF
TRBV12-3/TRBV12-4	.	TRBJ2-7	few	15	TGTGCCAGCAGTTCGGCCCGGGAGTCCTACAATGAGCAGTACTTC	CASSSARESYNEQYF
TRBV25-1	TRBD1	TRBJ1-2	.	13	TGTGCCAGCAGTGGGGGGACAGTCTATGGCTACACCTTC	CASSGGTVYGYTF